Presented here are 18 T cell receptor beta chains from one specimen sequenced in a study of cytomegalovirus exposure and HLA in healthy donors (dated by TCRdb to the late 2010s). Libraries were prepared through the immunoSEQ multiplex PCR assay. The multiplex PCR relied on a mix of 60 forward primers for TCR Vbeta segments and 13 reverse primers for TCR Jbeta segments. Drawn from immuneACCESS, this table holds only the in-frame rearrangements with V and J called that TCRdb kept. Clones are partly lost; checked studies trace under half to an unresolved V gene and leave the rest unexplained. Within this sample are around 110,000 clones, with 79% of them counted one time only. The ten largest clonotypes hold 3.5% to 4.5% of the sample. The sample taken for sequencing was PBMCs. All receptors come from a young man in good health and CMV-seropositive.

This clone was seen only a few times. The V call is TRBV18, the J call TRBJ2-5, with 14 bases aligning to TRBD2. The length of the CDR3 is 16 residues. CDR1 KGHSH and CDR2 LQKENI come from the germline V gene. V lost 3 bases, J lost 5 bases, and 5 bases stayed unmatched. CDR3 sequence (DNA): TGTGCCAGCTCACCCCGGACTAGCGGGGGGTCTGAGACCCAGTACTTC. Amino acids: CASSPRTSGGSETQYF.

The CDR3 nucleotides are TGTGCCAGTAGTATGAACCCAGGGTCGATCGGGGAGCTGTTTTTT. Residues: CASSMNPGSIGELFF. V usage is TRBV19 and J usage is TRBJ2-2, with a tentative D call TRBD1 (5 bases). Trimming shortened V by 3 bases and J by 7 bases, and 15 bases separated the two germline ends. This CDR3 has 15 amino acids. Germline V gives CDR1 LNHDA, CDR2 SQIVND (reference sequence).

This sequence joins TRBV25-1 and TRBJ2-1; 14 bases agree with TRBD2. CDR1 MGHDK and CDR2 SYGVNS come from the germline V gene. The CDR3 has 16 amino acids. V lost 8 bases and J lost 4; bases outside the gene matches: 7. The CDR3 DNA reads as TGTGCCAGCGCTGGACTAGCGGGAGGTTCTTACAATGAGCAGTTCTTC. It translates to CASAGLAGGSYNEQFF.

The chain uses TRBV9 and TRBJ2-5; D is possibly TRBD2 (5 bases). V was pared by 2 bases and J by 4 bases, with 12 bases between. CDR1 is SGDLS, CDR2 YYNGEE, per germline. The CDR3 totals 14 residues. CDR3 in amino acids: CASSVTTAGETQYF. CDR3 sequence (DNA): TGTGCCAGCAGCGTGACAACTGCGGGAGAGACCCAGTACTTC.

This clone was observed a handful of times. This probably arose from a read error, given a far larger clone one base away. Within the sample, other DNA sequences also encode this same CDR3. The chain combines TRBV4-1 with TRBJ1-2; D gene ambiguous. Germline V gene lookup returns CDR1 MGHRA and CDR2 YSYEKL. Trimming left V 4 bases short and J 8 bases short, with 17 bases between. CDR3 length: 14 residues. The CDR3 region is CASSPQTYTEGYTF. The CDR3 DNA reads as TGCGCCAGCAGCCCGCAGACTTACACGGAGGGCTACACCTTC.

This clone was detected only once. The chain employs TRBV19 and TRBJ2-7; weak D call: TRBD1 (6 bases). Trimming took off 3 bases at V and 4 bases at J, with 13 bases between the two ends. There are 14 residues in the CDR3. Germline V gives CDR1 LNHDA, CDR2 SQIVND (reference sequence). CDR3 sequence (DNA): TGTGCCAGTAGTATTGTGACTGGGACATACGAGCAGTACTTC. Translating it yields CASSIVTGTYEQYF.

The rearrangement links TRBV11-2 to TRBJ1-2; perhaps TRBD1 as D (6 bases). V shed 3 bases and J shed 4 bases, with 9 bases lying between them. The CDR3 loop spans 13 amino acids. Germline CDR1 is SGHAT and CDR2 is FQNNGV. The CDR3 sequence: CASSFGGGYGYTF. DNA for the CDR3: TGTGCCAGCAGCTTTGGGGGCGGCTATGGCTACACCTTC.

This clone was counted a few times. The chain uses TRBV4-2 and TRBJ2-3; D may be TRBD2 (6 bases). Germline CDR1 and CDR2: LGHNA and YNFKEQ. Trimming took 3 bases from V and 1 from J, leaving 11 bases between them. This CDR3 has 15 residues. The CDR3 sequence is CASSHPGDRTDTQYF. CDR3 coding DNA: TGTGCCAGCAGCCACCCGGGGGACCGCACAGATACGCAGTATTTT.

A remark on this clone: The germline gene is not matched at one end of the junction; a read error may be the cause. The chain employs TRBV7-9 and TRBJ1-2; no firm D call. The germline CDR1 and CDR2 sequences are SEHNR and FQNEAQ (reference sequence). This CDR3 comprises 12 residues. The CDR3 reads CSSSLIANGYTF. For the CDR3, the DNA is TGTTCCAGCAGCTTAATAGCTAATGGCTACACCTTC.

The rearrangement links TRBV27 to TRBJ2-1; no definite D call. This CDR3 spans 17 amino acids. V dropped 3 bases and J dropped 5 bases, with 20 bases sitting between them. CDR1 MNHEY and CDR2 SMNVEV come from the germline V gene (reference sequence). CDR3 bases: TGTGCCAGCAGTTTTTCCTATGAAGTCCGCGGTGACAATGAGCAGTTCTTC. Amino acid sequence: CASSFSYEVRGDNEQFF.

This clone was observed once. This sequence joins TRBV6-1 and TRBJ1-1, with 7 bases lining up with TRBD1. Looked up from germline, CDR1 is MNHNS and CDR2 is SASEGT. This CDR3 contains 15 residues. V trimming: 6 bases; J trimming: 5 bases; junction bases outside the gene matches: 12. The CDR3 here is CASSLPRGEGTEAFF. DNA for the CDR3: TGTGCCAGCAGCCTACCCAGGGGGGAAGGAACTGAAGCTTTCTTT.

This clone was observed a few times. This chain joins TRBV7-3 and TRBJ2-3; TRBD2 might be the D (6 bases). Trimming removed 4 bases from V and 1 base from J, with 15 bases in between. The CDR3 consists of 16 residues. From germline, CDR1 is SGHTA and CDR2 FQGTGA. For the CDR3, the DNA is TGTGCCAGCAGCTACCTAGGAACGGGGGGCACAGATACGCAGTATTTT. It is translated as CASSYLGTGGTDTQYF. The full variable domain, completed using reference TRBV7-3 and TRBJ2-3, is GAGVSQTPSNKVTEKGKYVELRCDPISGHTALYWYRQSLGQGPEFLIYFQGTGAADDSGLPNDRFFAVRPEGSVSTLKIQRTERGDSAVYLCASSYLGTGGTDTQYFGPGTRLTVL.

V gene TRBV28 combines with J gene TRBJ2-7; 9 nucleotides agree with TRBD1. V shed 8 bases, J shed 3 bases, and the junction held 11 bases outside the gene matches. Germline loops: CDR1 MDHEN, CDR2 SYDVKM. The CDR3 contains 15 residues. CDR3 protein: CASSYWDRELYEQYF. As DNA, the CDR3 is TGTGCCAGCTCCTACTGGGACAGGGAGCTCTACGAGCAGTACTTC.

The chain recombines TRBV15 with TRBJ2-2; 10 bases line up with TRBD1. This CDR3 is built from 15 residues. With 5 bases clipped from V and 2 bases from J, the junction kept 2 bases outside the gene matches. Germline V CDR1 and CDR2: LNHNV, YYDKDF (reference sequence). CDR3 in DNA: TGTGCCACCAGCCGGACAGGGGGTAACACCGGGGAGCTGTTTTTT. This translates into CATSRTGGNTGELFF.

J is TRBJ1-2 and V is TRBV4-2, with 11 bases lining up with TRBD1. The J segment lost 5 bases and the V segment lost 4 bases, leaving 6 bases of the junction unmatched. Germline CDR1 and CDR2: LGHNA and YNFKEQ. CDR3 length: 15 residues. CDR3 sequence (DNA): TGTGCCAGCAGCCCCGGGACAGGGGGACATTATGGCTACACCTTC. The encoded protein is CASSPGTGGHYGYTF.

V usage is TRBV15 and J usage is TRBJ2-7; 11 nucleotides match TRBD1. This CDR3 has 16 residues. Unmatched junction bases numbered 6, after V lost 5 bases and J lost 0 bases. Germline V CDR1 and CDR2: LNHNV, YYDKDF (reference sequence). The CDR3 spells CATSRPGQGVSYEQYF. The CDR3 DNA is TGTGCCACCAGCCGACCGGGACAGGGGGTCTCCTACGAGCAGTACTTC.

The gene calls are TRBV7-5 and TRBJ1-6; TRBD1, as called in the table, went unchecked against the DNA. TRBV7-5 is reported as a pseudogene. This CDR3 contains 18 residues. CDR3 sequence: CARSLRDRGSSYNSPLHF. DNA for the CDR3: TGTGCCAGAAGCTTAAGGGACAGGGGGAGCTCCTATAATTCACCCCTCCACTTT.

This clone was seen a few times. The chain links TRBV29-1 to TRBJ2-3; TRBD1 matches 9 bases. CDR3 length: 14 residues. Germline trimming cut 4 bases from V and 6 bases from J; bases unmatched to any gene: 8. Germline CDR1 is SQVTM and CDR2 is ANQGSEA. CDR3 protein: CSVGGTGGPDTQYF. The DNA of the CDR3 is TGCAGCGTTGGAGGAACAGGGGGCCCGGATACGCAGTATTTT.